Sequencing of this T cell receptor beta chain was carried out in a study of cytomegalovirus exposure and HLA in healthy donors. In its sample, this clone was seen a few times. The germline V gene has CDR1 MNHNS and CDR2 SASEGT. The V gene lost 10 bases and the J gene lost 0 bases, with 13 bases spanning the gap. The CDR3 totals 13 residues. The PCR made use of 60 Vbeta and 13 Jbeta primers. The data were produced by immunoSEQ multiplex PCR, yet TCRdb's version contains in-frame clones alone and is incomplete. The sample records 170,000 or so clones, 81% being singletons. Specimen: PBMCs. The chain recombines TRBV6-1 with TRBJ2-7, with a tentative D call TRBD1 (6 bases). The origin of this receptor is a woman younger than 45 in good health and CMV-seronegative. This CDR3 reads CATRTAPSYEQYF. Written as DNA, the CDR3 is TGTGCCACTCGGACAGCACCCTCCTACGAGCAGTACTTC.